The entry below describes one TCR beta chain. Its antigen is currently unknown. The data were obtained in a study of early T cells in non-severe SARS-CoV-2 infection. Study background: Sequencing was performed on bulk RNA from unsorted whole blood, leaving chains unpaired.

Looked up from germline, CDR1 is DFQATT and CDR2 is SNEGSKA (reference sequence). The CDR3 totals 15 residues. V lost 5 bases to trimming and J lost 2 bases; unmatched junction nucleotides: 3. Individual cDNA molecules each received unique molecular identifiers attached to them. TCRdb passed the 5' RACE reads through MiXCR, listing each CDR3 protein once. The data show 50,000 to 60,000 distinct CDR3 sequences, around 7% seen once. Study observations and caveats: VDJdb matching favored anti-spike CD8 responses, missing private and CD4 specificities.

This receptor was obtained from an adult who was a healthcare worker with PCR-confirmed SARS-CoV-2 infection or an uninfected control (not recorded which). Source: whole blood, taken at baseline. The rearrangement links TRBV20-1 to TRBJ2-3; 14 nucleotides agree with TRBD2. The DNA for the CDR3 is TGCAGTGCTTGGACTAGCGGGGGGCCCACAGATACGCAGTATTTT. Its protein product is CSAWTSGGPTDTQYF.